The source of this TCR beta chain is a study of shared clonotypes between healthy human individuals. This table comes from immunoSEQ multiplex PCR, and its TCRdb copy is limited to in-frame clones, with some not included. The repertoire holds nearly 2 million clones, roughly 94% seen once, with more than 0.95% in the top ten. This clone was detected once. CD45RO-negative cells were positively selected for CCR7, leaving out terminally differentiated effector memory CD45RA+ cells. This TCR derives from a man aged 18 to 29 in good health. The sequenced sample consisted of naive CD8+ T cells sorted from blood.

CDR3 DNA: TGTGCCACCCGAAGCCCCGATGCCTACGAGCAGTACTTC. Its translation is CATRSPDAYEQYF. This chain links TRBV15 with TRBJ2-7; D not certain. V lost 8 bases to trimming and J lost 2 bases, with 13 bases between them. Germline CDR1 reads LNHNV; CDR2 reads YYDKDF (reference sequence). The CDR3 loop spans 13 amino acids. The full variable domain, completed using reference TRBV15 and TRBJ2-7, is DAMVIQNPRYQVTQFGKPVTLSCSQTLNHNVMYWYQQKSSQAPKLLFHYYDKDFNNEADTPDNFQSRRPNTSFCFLDIRSPGLGDTAMYLCATRSPDAYEQYFGPGTRLTVT.